Below are 21 T cell receptor beta chains sequenced from a single sample in a study of blood T cell repertoires in COVID-19 (dated by TCRdb to the early 2020s). Library preparation was by the immunoSEQ multiplex PCR assay. The immuneACCESS repertoire file appears here via TCRdb, limited to in-frame rearrangements. These files lack a portion of the clones; in checked studies, under half of the deficit traces to unresolved V genes, and the cause of the others is not known. Here the sample has some 460,000 clones; approximately 90% occur a single time. The ten largest clones represent 1.5% to 2% of the sample. Sequencing was done on a sample of PBMCs or T cells enriched from blood (not recorded which). Receptors were obtained from a woman in her late teens or twenties with acute COVID-19.

The chain is built from TRBV4-1 and TRBJ1-2; 8 bases agree with TRBD1. In germline, CDR1 is MGHRA, CDR2 YSYEKL. This CDR3 region has 17 residues. V lost 1 base to trimming and J lost 3 bases; unmatched junction nucleotides: 10. The CDR3 nucleotides read TGCGCCAGCAGCCAAGTCTTTGCCGGGACAGGTGACTATGGCTACACCTTC. It yields the protein CASSQVFAGTGDYGYTF.

This chain links TRBV27 with TRBJ2-7; the D gene is possibly TRBD1 (6 bases). Germline assignment: CDR1 MNHEY and CDR2 SMNVEV (reference sequence). The CDR3 covers 12 residues. Trimming pared 11 bases from V and 5 bases from J, leaving 16 bases between. The CDR3 bases are TGTGCCGCCGGGACACTTAACGACGAGCAGTACTTC. Its translation: CAAGTLNDEQYF.

The V call is TRBV5-6, the J call TRBJ1-5; D not certain. Germline V lookup: CDR1 SGHDT, CDR2 YYEEEE. V dropped 1 base and J dropped 3 bases, with 8 bases sitting between them. The CDR3 is 14 residues long. CDR3 sequence (DNA): TGTGCCAGCAGCTTGCTCGCTAACAATCAGCCCCAGCATTTT. Protein product: CASSLLANNQPQHF.

The J gene is TRBJ2-3, the V gene TRBV11-2; D is ambiguous. CDR1 SGHAT and CDR2 FQNNGV come from the germline V gene. V was cut by 5 bases and J by 2 bases, with 5 bases left in between. The CDR3 sequence is 12 residues long. Here the CDR3 DNA reads TGTGCCAGCAGCCCTACCACAGATACGCAGTATTTT. Protein sequence: CASSPTTDTQYF.

CDR3 sequence: CAGQGVGGYTF. The CDR3 DNA follows: TGTGCCGGACAGGGGGTGGGAGGCTACACCTTC. The chain employs TRBV6-5 and TRBJ1-2; TRBD1 aligns across 10 bases. The V segment lost 11 bases and the J segment 8 bases; nucleotides outside the gene matches: 5. The CDR3 loop spans 11 amino acids. Per germline, CDR1 MNHEY and CDR2 SVGAGI.

The V call is TRBV6-5, the J call TRBJ2-5, with TRBD2 as a possible D gene (7 bases). Germline V CDR1 and CDR2: MNHEY, SVGAGI. The CDR3 is made up of 14 amino acids. V lost 6 bases and J 5 bases, leaving 16 bases between the germline ends. The CDR3 sequence: CASRSQGGGETQYF. The CDR3 DNA reads as TGTGCCAGCAGGTCTCAGGGAGGGGGGGAGACCCAGTACTTC.

The rearrangement joins TRBV5-4 to TRBJ2-3; 10 bases are a match to TRBD2. The germline gives CDR1 SGHNT, CDR2 YYREEE (reference sequence). The CDR3 runs 15 residues. Trimming at V came to 4 bases and at J to 2 bases, leaving 4 bases not matched to a gene. CDR3 residues: CASSGSGGATDTQYF. For the CDR3, the DNA is TGTGCCAGCAGCGGGAGCGGGGGGGCCACAGATACGCAGTATTTT.

The CDR3 region has the DNA TGTGCCAGTAGTTTCGTACAGGGGAGAATGAACACTGAAGCTTTCTTT. Protein product: CASSFVQGRMNTEAFF. This sequence joins TRBV19 and TRBJ1-1; 7 bases agree with TRBD1. The V gene's germline CDR1 is LNHDA and CDR2 SQIVND (reference sequence). This CDR3 contains 16 residues. J lost 0 bases, V lost 5 bases, and 9 bases had no gene match. The full variable domain, completed using reference TRBV19 and TRBJ1-1, is DGGITQSPKYLFRKEGQNVTLSCEQNLNHDAMYWYRQDPGQGLRLIYYSQIVNDFQKGDIAEGYSVSREKKESFPLTVTSAQKNPTAFYLCASSFVQGRMNTEAFFGQGTRLTVV.

This chain connects TRBV5-6 to TRBJ1-2; D not resolved. The CDR3 loop spans 13 amino acids. CDR1 is SGHDT, CDR2 YYEEEE, per germline. Trimming removed 0 bases at V and 4 bases at J, with 7 bases between. The CDR3 nucleotides read TGTGCCAGCAGCTTGGTGCGGGGCTATGGCTACACCTTC. It specifies CASSLVRGYGYTF.

The chain couples TRBV5-4 to TRBJ1-3; maybe TRBD1 (6 bases). Germline V CDR1 and CDR2: SGHNT, YYREEE (reference sequence). V was trimmed by 0 bases and J by 4 bases, leaving 14 bases between them. The CDR3 has 16 residues. CDR3 protein: CASSLGNRVAGNTIYF. CDR3 coding DNA: TGTGCCAGCAGCTTGGGAAACAGGGTCGCCGGAAACACCATATATTTT.

V gene TRBV5-1 combines with J gene TRBJ2-1; 7 bases agree with TRBD1. Germline V gene data show CDR1 as SGHRS and CDR2 as YFSETQ. The CDR3 spans 17 residues. The J segment lost 0 bases and the V segment lost 3 bases, leaving 9 bases of the junction unmatched. For the CDR3, the DNA is TGCGCCAGCAGCTGGTTGCCGGACAGGAGCTCCTACAATGAGCAGTTCTTC. Translated, it gives CASSWLPDRSSYNEQFF.

J is TRBJ1-2 and V is TRBV28; no definite D call. V dropped 2 bases and J dropped 4 bases, with 8 bases sitting between them. This CDR3 region has 13 residues. Germline lookup yields CDR1 MDHEN and CDR2 SYDVKM. CDR3 DNA: TGTGCCAGCAGTTTAAGGGAGGTCTATGGCTACACCTTC. Its protein product is CASSLREVYGYTF.

This chain links TRBV19 with TRBJ1-6; 10 bases are shared with TRBD1. The V segment lost 5 bases and the J segment 8 bases; nucleotides outside the gene matches: 6. This CDR3 is built from 15 residues. Looked up from germline, CDR1 is LNHDA and CDR2 is SQIVND (reference sequence). The DNA for the CDR3 is TGTGCCAGTAGTTCGGGACAGGGGATTGATTCACCCCTCCACTTT. Its protein is CASSSGQGIDSPLHF.

The rearrangement joins TRBV4-2 to TRBJ2-1; 10 bases are a match to TRBD2. This CDR3 spans 15 amino acids. With V trimmed by 2 bases and J by 7 bases, 5 bases remained unmatched. CDR1 is LGHNA and CDR2 is YNFKEQ in the germline V gene. CDR3 nucleotides: TGTGCCAGCAGCCAAAATAGCGGGGGGAGGAATGAGCAGTTCTTC. Translation: CASSQNSGGRNEQFF.

This chain joins TRBV9 and TRBJ1-4; the D gene is possibly TRBD1 (6 bases). V was pared by 4 bases and J by 3 bases, with 16 bases between. The length of the CDR3 is 16 residues. Germline values: CDR1 SGDLS, CDR2 YYNGEE. CDR3 DNA: TGTGCCAGCAGCCCCCGAGGGGGGGTCCCTAATGAAAAACTGTTTTTT. Protein sequence: CASSPRGGVPNEKLFF.

The J gene is TRBJ2-7, the V gene TRBV27, with D tentatively TRBD2 (5 bases). V lost 6 bases and J lost 7, with 13 bases in between. Germline loops: CDR1 MNHEY, CDR2 SMNVEV (reference sequence). This CDR3 has 12 residues. Here the CDR3 reads CASRRQEAEQYF. The CDR3 bases are TGTGCCAGCAGAAGGCAGGAGGCAGAGCAGTACTTC.

J is TRBJ2-1 and V is TRBV6-5; 11 positions agree with TRBD1. Germline V CDR1 and CDR2: MNHEY, SVGAGI. The V gene end was trimmed by 4 bases and the J gene end by 5 bases; junction bases not matched to a gene: 4. This CDR3 is 15 amino acids long. The CDR3 protein is CASSFQDRGHNEQFF. The DNA for the CDR3 is TGTGCCAGCAGTTTCCAGGACAGGGGGCACAATGAGCAGTTCTTC.

The chain combines TRBV5-1 with TRBJ1-2; TRBD1 aligns across 9 bases. The CDR3 sequence is 13 residues long. V lost 2 bases to trimming and J lost 6 bases; unmatched junction nucleotides: 2. Looked up from germline, CDR1 is SGHRS and CDR2 is YFSETQ. This CDR3 reads CASSFTGGDGYTF. CDR3 nucleotide sequence: TGCGCCAGCAGCTTTACAGGGGGCGATGGCTACACCTTC.

The J gene is TRBJ1-2, the V gene TRBV4-3; 7 bases line up with TRBD1. With 0 bases clipped from V and 1 base from J, the junction kept 2 bases outside the gene matches. CDR1 is LGHNA and CDR2 is YSLEER in the germline V gene. The CDR3 is 15 residues long. As DNA, the CDR3 is TGCGCCAGCAGCCAAGACAGGGGGATTAACTATGGCTACACCTTC. Translating gives CASSQDRGINYGYTF.

The chain joins TRBV27 to TRBJ2-7; D is ambiguous. CDR3 length equals 13 residues. Deletions cut 3 bases from V and 4 bases from J, with 10 bases between. Per the germline V gene, CDR1 is MNHEY and CDR2 is SMNVEV (reference sequence). For the CDR3, the DNA is TGTGCCAGCAGTTTTTTATCTAGTTACGAGCAGTACTTC. Translation: CASSFLSSYEQYF.

The chain employs TRBV2 and TRBJ1-5; maybe TRBD1 (6 bases). Trimming took 6 bases from V and 7 from J, leaving 16 bases between them. Germline V lookup: CDR1 SNHLY, CDR2 FYNNEI. The CDR3 is 14 residues long. The DNA of the CDR3 is TGTGCCAGCAGGGTAACAGGGCAGGGGCAGCCCCAGCATTTT. It encodes CASRVTGQGQPQHF.